The clone carrying this TCR beta chain was detected once. This CDR3 is also generated by other DNA sequences in the sample. In the authors' workflow: Amplification of reference gene primers provided the estimated nucleated cell counts. Here immunoSEQ multiplex PCR was the method, and the copy in TCRdb shows in-frame clones only, minus some. V, J and clone size reflect that table, while D and trimming were determined from the DNA. Here the sample spans tens of thousands of clones, roughly 90% being singletons. These data come from a study of blood T cell repertoires in COVID-19. Study-level information: Some COVID-19 samples were acute and others convalescent; all came from the United States, Italy and Spain. Nucleic acid was either cDNA or gDNA, and it came from T cells, B-cell-depleted T cells, or PBMCs.

The sample consisted of peripheral blood. The TCR was taken from a man between 45 and 60 years old with acute or convalescent COVID-19.

The CDR3 loop is CASSPDRNYGYTF. CDR3 nucleotide sequence: TGTGCCAGCAGCCCCGACAGGAACTATGGCTACACCTTC. The chain recombines TRBV5-6 with TRBJ1-2, with D possibly being TRBD1 (6 bases). Germline V gene data show CDR1 as SGHDT and CDR2 as YYEEEE. The CDR3 consists of 13 residues. V lost 4 bases, J lost 2 bases, and 9 bases lay in between.